Included here is one T cell receptor beta chain sequence, with context. Its antigen is currently unknown. As for treatment: some 19 received Ad26.COV2.S at low or high dose, single or two shots; 5 received placebo; per-sample allocation not given. Each sample was drawn 63 days after the first injection (of vaccine or placebo). The sample comes from a study of Ad26.COV2.S vaccination and SARS-CoV-2 variants. Looking at the study overall: Ad26.COV2.S was injected intramuscularly once or twice, 56 days apart. Notes on the study in general: Post-vaccination spike-specific CD8+ and CD4+ T cell responses reportedly had substantial breadth.

The protocol was immunoSEQ multiplex PCR, while the TCRdb copy is restricted to in-frame clones and leaves out a portion. The sample records hundreds of thousands of clones, about 91% being singletons. Germline V lookup: CDR1 MNHEY, CDR2 SVGEGT. The V segment lost 5 bases and the J segment 0 bases; nucleotides outside the gene matches: 10. The CDR3 loop spans 16 amino acids. The sample here was peripheral blood, taken in a trial of Ad26.COV2.S vaccine versus placebo. This clonotype was sampled from a person between 18 and 65 years old who received the Ad26.COV2.S COVID-19 vaccine or a placebo. The rearrangement joins TRBV6-2 or TRBV6-3 to TRBJ2-7, with 7 nucleotides matching TRBD1. The CDR3 DNA follows: TGTGCCAGCAGTCGACCCAGGGGGAAGGTCTCCTACGAGCAGTACGTC. Translated: CASSRPRGKVSYEQYV.